This passage covers 6 T cell receptor beta chains from one sample sequenced in a study of blood T cell repertoires in COVID-19 (dated by TCRdb to the early 2020s). Library generation was performed with the immunoSEQ multiplex PCR assay. This immuneACCESS table, as held by TCRdb, lists in-frame sequences with V and J called but not all clones. Of the missing ones, under half trace to an unresolved V gene in checked studies; the others have no known cause. Recorded for this sample are about 480,000 clones; more than 75% of them occurred a single time. Approximately 2% of the sample rests with the top ten. The specimen sequenced was PBMCs or T cells enriched from blood (not recorded which). These receptors were collected from a middle-aged woman who had recovered from COVID-19.

This clone was seen just once. V usage is TRBV7-2 and J usage is TRBJ1-5; 12 bases align to TRBD1. The CDR3 has 15 residues. Trimming cost V 3 bases and J 5 bases; bases outside gene matches: 2. CDR1 SGHTA and CDR2 FQGNSA come from the germline V gene. The CDR3 protein is CASSLGQGAYQPQHF. The CDR3 nucleotides are TGTGCCAGCAGCTTGGGACAGGGGGCCTATCAGCCCCAGCATTTT. Full variable domain (outside the CDR3, taken from reference TRBV7-2 and TRBJ1-5): GAGVSQSPSNKVTEKGKDVELRCDPISGHTALYWYRQSLGQGLEFLIYFQGNSAPDKSGLPSDRFSAERTGGSVSTLTIQRTQQEDSAVYLCASSLGQGAYQPQHFGDGTRLSIL.

This sequence joins TRBV5-1 and TRBJ2-2; TRBD2 agrees at 9 bases. The germline gives CDR1 SGHRS, CDR2 YFSETQ. This CDR3 has 19 residues. V shed 2 bases, J shed 0 bases, and the junction held 11 bases outside the gene matches. CDR3 protein: CASSFLPGTSTANTGELFF. In DNA, the CDR3 is TGCGCCAGCAGCTTTCTTCCCGGGACTAGCACTGCGAACACCGGGGAGCTGTTTTTT.

The V and J genes are TRBV9 and TRBJ2-4; the D gene is possibly TRBD2 (6 bases). Germline assignment: CDR1 SGDLS and CDR2 YYNGEE. V was cut by 4 bases and J by 3 bases, with 11 bases left in between. The CDR3 runs 14 residues. The CDR3 sequence: CASSPWGVKNIQYF. DNA for the CDR3: TGTGCCAGCAGCCCGTGGGGGGTCAAAAACATTCAGTACTTC.

This clone was counted between two and nine times. The rearrangement uses TRBV18 and TRBJ1-1; D gene unclear. Trimming took 8 bases from V and 1 from J, leaving 23 bases between them. The CDR3 is 17 residues long. Looked up from germline, CDR1 is KGHSH and CDR2 is LQKENI. The CDR3 sequence: CASQSFSPREPNTEAFF. The CDR3 DNA follows: TGTGCCAGCCAATCCTTCAGCCCGAGGGAACCGAACACTGAAGCTTTCTTT.

This chain links TRBV7-9 with TRBJ1-2, with 10 bases aligning to TRBD1. Trimming removed 2 bases from V and 6 bases from J; junction bases left unmatched: 6. Germline CDR1 reads SEHNR; CDR2 reads FQNEAQ (reference sequence). This CDR3 has 15 amino acids. The CDR3 nucleotides read TGTGCCAGCAGCTTACGGGACAGGGGTGATAATGGCTACACCTTC. It codes for CASSLRDRGDNGYTF.

V gene TRBV19 combines with J gene TRBJ2-3; 7 bases are shared with TRBD1. This CDR3 comprises 16 residues. Trimming cost V 6 bases and J 3 bases; bases outside gene matches: 12. Germline V gene sequence: CDR1 LNHDA, CDR2 SQIVND (reference sequence). The CDR3 DNA reads as TGTGCCAGTAGCTACTTTCGGGGACAGCCGACAGATACGCAGTATTTT. It is translated as CASSYFRGQPTDTQYF.